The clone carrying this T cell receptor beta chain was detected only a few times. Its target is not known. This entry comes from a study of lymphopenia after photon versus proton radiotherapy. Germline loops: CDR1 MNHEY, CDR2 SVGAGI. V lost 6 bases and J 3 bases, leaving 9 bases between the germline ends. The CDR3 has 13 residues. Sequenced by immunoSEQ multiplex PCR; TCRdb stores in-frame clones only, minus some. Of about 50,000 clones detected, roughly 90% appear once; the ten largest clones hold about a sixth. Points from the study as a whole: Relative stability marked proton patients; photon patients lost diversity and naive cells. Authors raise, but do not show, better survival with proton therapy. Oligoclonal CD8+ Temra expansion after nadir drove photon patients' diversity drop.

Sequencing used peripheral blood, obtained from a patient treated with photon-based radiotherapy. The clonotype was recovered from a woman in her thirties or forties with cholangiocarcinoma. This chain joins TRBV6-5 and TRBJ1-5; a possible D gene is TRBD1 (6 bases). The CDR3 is CASSRGLNQPQHF. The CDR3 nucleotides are TGTGCCAGCAGCAGGGGCCTCAATCAGCCCCAGCATTTT.